This TCR beta chain was captured in a study of T cells after yellow fever vaccination. Note on this clonotype: What it binds is unknown.

Notes on the study in general: Contaminants from the bulk population, in the form of abundant clonotypes, could be found in FACS-sorted repertoires. There was a small share of clonotypes that showed up in both the CD4 and CD8 compartments. Subsequent to the booster, the majority of primary-vaccination clones reappeared (96% CD4, around 85% CD8).

TCRdb re-derived calls from the 5' RACE reads in MiXCR, one entry per CDR3 protein. The top ten hold around 2.3% of the sample, which has approximately 120,000 distinct CDR3 sequences, about 7.4% seen once. V dropped 2 bases and J dropped 6; count of bases not matched to a gene: 4. The germline CDR1 and CDR2 sequences are SNHLY and FYNNEI. The CDR3 extends over 13 amino acids. The sample in question was CD4+ T cells sorted from PBMCs, obtained around 10 days after the first yellow fever vaccination. This sequence was found in a man aged 18 to 30 who received the YFV17D yellow fever vaccine. J is TRBJ2-7 and V is TRBV2, with TRBD1 matching 7 bases. CDR3 DNA: TGTGCCAGCAGTGAATGGACAGGTGGCGAGCAGTACTTC. It translates to CASSEWTGGEQYF.